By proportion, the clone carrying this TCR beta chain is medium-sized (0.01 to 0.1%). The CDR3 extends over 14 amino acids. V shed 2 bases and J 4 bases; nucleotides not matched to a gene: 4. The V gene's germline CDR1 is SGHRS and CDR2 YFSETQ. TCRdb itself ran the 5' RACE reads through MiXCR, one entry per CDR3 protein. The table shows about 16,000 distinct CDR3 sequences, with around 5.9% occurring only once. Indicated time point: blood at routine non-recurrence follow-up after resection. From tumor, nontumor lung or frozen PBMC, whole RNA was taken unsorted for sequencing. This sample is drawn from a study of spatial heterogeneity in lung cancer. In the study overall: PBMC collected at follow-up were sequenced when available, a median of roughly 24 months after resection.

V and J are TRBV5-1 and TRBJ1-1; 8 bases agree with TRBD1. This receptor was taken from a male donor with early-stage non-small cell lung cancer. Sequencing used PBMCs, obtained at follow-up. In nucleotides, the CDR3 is TGCGCCAGCAGCTTCCACAGGGGGGGCACTGAAGCTTTCTTT. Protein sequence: CASSFHRGGTEAFF.